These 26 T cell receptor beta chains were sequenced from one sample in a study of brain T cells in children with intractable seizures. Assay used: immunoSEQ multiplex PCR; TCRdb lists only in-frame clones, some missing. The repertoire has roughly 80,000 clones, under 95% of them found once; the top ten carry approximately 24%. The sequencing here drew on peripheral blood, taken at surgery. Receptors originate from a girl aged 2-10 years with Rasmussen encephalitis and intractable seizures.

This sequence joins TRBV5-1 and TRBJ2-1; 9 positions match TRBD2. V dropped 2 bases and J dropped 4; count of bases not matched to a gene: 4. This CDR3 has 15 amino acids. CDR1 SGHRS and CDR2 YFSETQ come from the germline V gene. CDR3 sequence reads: CASSFSGRVYNEQFF. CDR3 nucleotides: TGCGCCAGCAGCTTTAGCGGGAGAGTGTACAATGAGCAGTTCTTC. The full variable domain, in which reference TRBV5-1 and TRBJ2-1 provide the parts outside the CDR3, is KAGVTQTPRYLIKTRGQQVTLSCSPISGHRSVSWYQQTPGQGLQFLFEYFSETQRNKGNFPGRFSGRQFSNSRSEMNVSTLELGDSALYLCASSFSGRVYNEQFFGPGTRLTVL.

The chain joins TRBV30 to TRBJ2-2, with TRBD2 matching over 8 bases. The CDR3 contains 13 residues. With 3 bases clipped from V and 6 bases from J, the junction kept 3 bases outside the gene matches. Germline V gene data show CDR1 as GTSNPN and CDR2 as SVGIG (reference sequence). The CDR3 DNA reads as TGTGCCTGGAGCGGGGGGGCCCCCGGGGAGCTGTTTTTT. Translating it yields CAWSGGAPGELFF.

CDR3: CASKSPSPGQEAFF. DNA for the CDR3: TGTGCCAGCAAGTCTCCCTCCCCGGGACAAGAAGCTTTCTTT. V is TRBV28 and J is TRBJ1-1; maybe TRBD1 (6 bases). The CDR3 loop spans 14 amino acids. From germline, CDR1 is MDHEN and CDR2 SYDVKM. V was cut by 7 bases and J by 8 bases, with 20 bases left in between.

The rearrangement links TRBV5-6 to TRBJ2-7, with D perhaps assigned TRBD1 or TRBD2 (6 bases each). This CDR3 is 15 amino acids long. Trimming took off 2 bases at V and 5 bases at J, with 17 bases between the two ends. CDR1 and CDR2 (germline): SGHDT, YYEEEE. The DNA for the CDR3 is TGTGCCAGCAGCTTTACGAGGGGGGACTGGGACGAGCAGTACTTC. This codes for CASSFTRGDWDEQYF.

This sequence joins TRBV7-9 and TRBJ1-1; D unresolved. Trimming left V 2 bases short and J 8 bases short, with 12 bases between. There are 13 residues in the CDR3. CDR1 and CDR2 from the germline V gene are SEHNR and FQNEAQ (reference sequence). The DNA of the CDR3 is TGTGCCAGCAGCTTAACCTGGGTGGCGGAAGCTTTCTTT. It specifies CASSLTWVAEAFF.

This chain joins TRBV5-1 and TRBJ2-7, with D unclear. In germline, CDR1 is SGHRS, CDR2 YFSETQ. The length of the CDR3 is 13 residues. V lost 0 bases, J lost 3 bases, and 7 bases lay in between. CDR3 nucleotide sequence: TGCGCCAGCAGCTTGGATGGGATCTACGAGCAGTACTTC. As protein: CASSLDGIYEQYF.

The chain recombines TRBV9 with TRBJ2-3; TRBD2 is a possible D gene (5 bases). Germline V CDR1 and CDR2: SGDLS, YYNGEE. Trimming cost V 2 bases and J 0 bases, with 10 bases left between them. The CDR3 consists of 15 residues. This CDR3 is CASSVSGASTDTQYF. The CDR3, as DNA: TGTGCCAGCAGCGTCAGCGGTGCTAGCACAGATACGCAGTATTTT.

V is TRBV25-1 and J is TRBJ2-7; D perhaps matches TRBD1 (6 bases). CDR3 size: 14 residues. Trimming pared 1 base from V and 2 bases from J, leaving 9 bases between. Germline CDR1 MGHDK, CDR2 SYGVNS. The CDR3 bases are TGTGCCAGCAGTGAATCCCACAGGGCCTACGAGCAGTACTTC. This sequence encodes CASSESHRAYEQYF.

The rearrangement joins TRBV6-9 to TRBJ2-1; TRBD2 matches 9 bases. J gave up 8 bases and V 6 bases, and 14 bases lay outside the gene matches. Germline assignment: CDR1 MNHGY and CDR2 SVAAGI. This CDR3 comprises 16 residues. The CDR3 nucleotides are TGTGCCAGCAGCCGACCGGCTAGCGGGAAATCCCATGAGCAGTTCTTC. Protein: CASSRPASGKSHEQFF.

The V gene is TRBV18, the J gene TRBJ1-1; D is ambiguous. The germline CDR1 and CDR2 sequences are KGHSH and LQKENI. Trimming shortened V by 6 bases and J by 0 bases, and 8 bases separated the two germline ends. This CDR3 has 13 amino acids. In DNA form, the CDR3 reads TGTGCCAGCTCGCCTCAGGTGAACACTGAAGCTTTCTTT. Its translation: CASSPQVNTEAFF.

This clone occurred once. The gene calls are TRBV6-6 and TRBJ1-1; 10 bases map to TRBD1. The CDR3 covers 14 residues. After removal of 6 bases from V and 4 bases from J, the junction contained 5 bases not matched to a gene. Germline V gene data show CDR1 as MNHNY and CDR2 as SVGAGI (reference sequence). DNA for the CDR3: TGTGCCAGCAGGAGACAGGGGGCAATCACTGAAGCTTTCTTT. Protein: CASRRQGAITEAFF.

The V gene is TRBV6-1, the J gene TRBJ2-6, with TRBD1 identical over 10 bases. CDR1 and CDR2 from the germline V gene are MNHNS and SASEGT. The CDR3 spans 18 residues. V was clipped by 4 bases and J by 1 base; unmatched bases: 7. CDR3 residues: CASSGRTGGLSGANVLTF. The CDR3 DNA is TGTGCCAGCAGTGGGAGGACAGGGGGATTATCTGGGGCCAACGTCCTGACTTTC.

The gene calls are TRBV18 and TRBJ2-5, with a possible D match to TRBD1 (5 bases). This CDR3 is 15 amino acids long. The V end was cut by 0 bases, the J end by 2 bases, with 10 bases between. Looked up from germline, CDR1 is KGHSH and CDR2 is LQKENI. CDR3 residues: CASSPPGRIQETQYF. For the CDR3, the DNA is TGTGCCAGCTCACCACCGGGGCGGATACAAGAGACCCAGTACTTC.

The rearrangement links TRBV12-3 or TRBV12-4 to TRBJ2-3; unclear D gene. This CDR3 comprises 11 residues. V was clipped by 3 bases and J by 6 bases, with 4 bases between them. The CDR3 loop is CASSFKDTQYF. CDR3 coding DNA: TGTGCCAGCAGTTTCAAGGATACGCAGTATTTT.

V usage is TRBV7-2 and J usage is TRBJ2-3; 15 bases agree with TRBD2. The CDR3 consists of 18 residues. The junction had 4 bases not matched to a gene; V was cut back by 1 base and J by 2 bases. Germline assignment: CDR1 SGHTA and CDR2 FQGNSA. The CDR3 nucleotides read TGTGCCAGCAGCTTAGAAGGGACTAGCGGGGGGATCACAGATACGCAGTATTTT. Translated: CASSLEGTSGGITDTQYF.

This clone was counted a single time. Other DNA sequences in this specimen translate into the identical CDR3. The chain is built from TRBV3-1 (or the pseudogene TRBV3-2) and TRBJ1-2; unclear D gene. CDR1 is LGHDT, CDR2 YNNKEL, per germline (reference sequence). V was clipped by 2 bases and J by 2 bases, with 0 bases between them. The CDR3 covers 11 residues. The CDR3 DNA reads TGTGCCAGCAGCCAAAACTATGGCTACACCTTC. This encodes CASSQNYGYTF.

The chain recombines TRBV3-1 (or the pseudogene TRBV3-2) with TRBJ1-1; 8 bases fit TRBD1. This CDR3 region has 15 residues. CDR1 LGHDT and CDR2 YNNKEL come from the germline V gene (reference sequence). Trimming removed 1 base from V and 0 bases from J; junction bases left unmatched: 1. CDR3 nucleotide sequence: TGTGCCAGCAGCCAAGGACAGGGGTTGAACACTGAAGCTTTCTTT. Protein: CASSQGQGLNTEAFF.

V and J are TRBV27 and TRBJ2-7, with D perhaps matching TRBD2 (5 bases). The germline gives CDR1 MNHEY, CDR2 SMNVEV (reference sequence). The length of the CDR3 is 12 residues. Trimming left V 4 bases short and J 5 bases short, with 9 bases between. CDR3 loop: CASSSGLNEQYF. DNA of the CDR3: TGTGCCAGCAGTTCCGGACTGAACGAGCAGTACTTC.

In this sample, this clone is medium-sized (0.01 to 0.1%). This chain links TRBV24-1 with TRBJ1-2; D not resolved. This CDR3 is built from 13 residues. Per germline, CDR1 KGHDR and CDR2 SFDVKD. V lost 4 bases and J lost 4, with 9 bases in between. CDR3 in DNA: TGTGCCACCAGTGACGCCTCTGGCTATGGCTACACCTTC. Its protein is CATSDASGYGYTF.

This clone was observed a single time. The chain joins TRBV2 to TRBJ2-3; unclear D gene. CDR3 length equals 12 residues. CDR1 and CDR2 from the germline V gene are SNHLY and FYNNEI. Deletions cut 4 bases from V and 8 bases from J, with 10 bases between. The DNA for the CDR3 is TGTGCCAGCAGTGCTGGACCAGGTACGCAGTATTTT. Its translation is CASSAGPGTQYF.

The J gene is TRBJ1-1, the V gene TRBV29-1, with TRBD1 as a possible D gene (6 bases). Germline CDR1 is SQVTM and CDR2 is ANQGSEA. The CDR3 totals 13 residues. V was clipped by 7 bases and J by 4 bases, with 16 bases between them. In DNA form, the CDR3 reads TGCAGCGCCGCCCGGCAGGGGAGCACTGAAGCTTTCTTT. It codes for CSAARQGSTEAFF.

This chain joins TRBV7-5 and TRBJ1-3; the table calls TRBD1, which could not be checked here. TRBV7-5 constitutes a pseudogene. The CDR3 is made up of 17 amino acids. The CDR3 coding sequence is TGTGTCAGAAGCTCCTGCTCAACAGGGCCCAGAGGAAACACCATATATTTT. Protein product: CVRSSCSTGPRGNTIYF.

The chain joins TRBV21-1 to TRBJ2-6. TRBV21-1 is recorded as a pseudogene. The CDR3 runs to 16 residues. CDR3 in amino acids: CASSKGVESGANVLTF. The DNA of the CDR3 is TGTGCCAGCAGCAAAGGGGTTGAGTCTGGGGCCAACGTCCTGACTTTC.

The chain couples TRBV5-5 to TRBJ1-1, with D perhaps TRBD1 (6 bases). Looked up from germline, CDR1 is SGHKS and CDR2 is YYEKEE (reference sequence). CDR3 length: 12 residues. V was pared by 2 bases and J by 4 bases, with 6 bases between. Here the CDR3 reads CASSLQGTEAFF. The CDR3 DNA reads TGTGCCAGCAGCTTACAGGGCACTGAAGCTTTCTTT.

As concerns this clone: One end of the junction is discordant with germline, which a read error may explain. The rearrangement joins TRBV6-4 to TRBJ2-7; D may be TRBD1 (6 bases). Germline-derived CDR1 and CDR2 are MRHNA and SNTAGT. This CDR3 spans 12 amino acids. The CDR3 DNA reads TGTGCCAGCAGTGACGGGAAGACAGGTCTAAACTTC. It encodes CASSDGKTGLNF.

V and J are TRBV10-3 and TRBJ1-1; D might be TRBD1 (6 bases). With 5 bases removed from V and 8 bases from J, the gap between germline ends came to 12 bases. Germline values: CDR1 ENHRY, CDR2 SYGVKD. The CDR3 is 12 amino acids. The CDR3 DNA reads TGTGCCATCAGTAGGCATGGACAGGAAGCTTTCTTT. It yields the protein CAISRHGQEAFF.